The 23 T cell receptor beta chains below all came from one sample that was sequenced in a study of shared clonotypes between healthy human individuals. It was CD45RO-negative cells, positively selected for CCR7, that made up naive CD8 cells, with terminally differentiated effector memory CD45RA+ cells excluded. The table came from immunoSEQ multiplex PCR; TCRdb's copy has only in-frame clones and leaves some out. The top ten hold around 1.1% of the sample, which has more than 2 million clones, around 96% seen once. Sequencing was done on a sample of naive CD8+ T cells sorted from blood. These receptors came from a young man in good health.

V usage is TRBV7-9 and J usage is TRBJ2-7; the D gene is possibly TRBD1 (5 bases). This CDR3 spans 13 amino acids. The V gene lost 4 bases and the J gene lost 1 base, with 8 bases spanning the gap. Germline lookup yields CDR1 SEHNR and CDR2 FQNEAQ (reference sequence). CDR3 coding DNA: TGTGCCAGCAGCTCACAGGTGTCCTACGAGCAGTACTTC. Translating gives CASSSQVSYEQYF.

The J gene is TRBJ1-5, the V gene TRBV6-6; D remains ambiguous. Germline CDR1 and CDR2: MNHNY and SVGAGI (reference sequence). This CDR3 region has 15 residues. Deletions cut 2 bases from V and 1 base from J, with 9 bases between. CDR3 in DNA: TGTGCCAGCAGTTACGAGGTAAACAGCAATCAGCCCCAGCATTTT. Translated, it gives CASSYEVNSNQPQHF.

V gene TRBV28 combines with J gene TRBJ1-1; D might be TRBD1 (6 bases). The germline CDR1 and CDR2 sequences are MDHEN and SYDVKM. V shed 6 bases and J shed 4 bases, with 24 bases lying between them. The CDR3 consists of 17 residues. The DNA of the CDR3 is TGTGCCAGCAGCCCCTTCACGGCAGGGGTGTGGGTCACTGAAGCTTTCTTT. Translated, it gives CASSPFTAGVWVTEAFF.

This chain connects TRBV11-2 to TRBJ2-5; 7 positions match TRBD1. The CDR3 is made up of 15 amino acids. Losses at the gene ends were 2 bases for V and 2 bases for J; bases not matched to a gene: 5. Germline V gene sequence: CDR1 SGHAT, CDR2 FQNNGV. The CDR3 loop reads CASSLWGQLQETQYF. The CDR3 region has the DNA TGTGCCAGCAGCTTATGGGGACAGCTACAAGAGACCCAGTACTTC.

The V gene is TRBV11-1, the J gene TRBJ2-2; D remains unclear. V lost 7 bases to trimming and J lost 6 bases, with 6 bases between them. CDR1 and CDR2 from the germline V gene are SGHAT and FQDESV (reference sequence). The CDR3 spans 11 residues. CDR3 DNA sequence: TGTGCCAGCACCGTATCCGGGGAGCTGTTTTTT. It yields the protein CASTVSGELFF. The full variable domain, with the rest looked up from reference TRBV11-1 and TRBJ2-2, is EAEVAQSPRYKITEKSQAVAFWCDPISGHATLYWYRQILGQGPELLVQFQDESVVDDSQLPKDRFSAERLKGVDSTLKIQPAELGDSAMYLCASTVSGELFFGEGSRLTVL.

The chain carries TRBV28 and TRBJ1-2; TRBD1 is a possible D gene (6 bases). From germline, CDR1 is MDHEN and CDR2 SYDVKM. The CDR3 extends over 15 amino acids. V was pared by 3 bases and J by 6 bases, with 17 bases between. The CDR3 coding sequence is TGTGCCAGCAGTTTTATTGGGGGGCAGGGAGATGGCTACACCTTC. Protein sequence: CASSFIGGQGDGYTF.

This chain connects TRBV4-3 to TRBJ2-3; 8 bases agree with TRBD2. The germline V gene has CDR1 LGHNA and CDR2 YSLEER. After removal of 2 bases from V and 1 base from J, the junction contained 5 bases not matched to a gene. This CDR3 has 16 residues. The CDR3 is CASSQYTSGGTDTQYF. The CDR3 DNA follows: TGCGCCAGCAGCCAATACACTAGCGGAGGCACAGATACGCAGTATTTT.

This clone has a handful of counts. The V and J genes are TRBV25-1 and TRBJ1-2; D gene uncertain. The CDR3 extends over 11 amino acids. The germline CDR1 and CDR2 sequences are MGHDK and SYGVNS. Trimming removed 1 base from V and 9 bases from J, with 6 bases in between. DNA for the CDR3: TGTGCCAGCAGTGAATCTGGGAGCTACACCTTC. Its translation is CASSESGSYTF.

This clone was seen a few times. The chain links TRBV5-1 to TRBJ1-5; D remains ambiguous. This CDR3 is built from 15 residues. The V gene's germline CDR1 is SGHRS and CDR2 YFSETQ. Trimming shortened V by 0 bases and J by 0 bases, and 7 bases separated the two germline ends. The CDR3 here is CASSLAGYSNQPQHF. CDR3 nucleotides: TGCGCCAGCAGCTTGGCGGGGTATAGCAATCAGCCCCAGCATTTT.

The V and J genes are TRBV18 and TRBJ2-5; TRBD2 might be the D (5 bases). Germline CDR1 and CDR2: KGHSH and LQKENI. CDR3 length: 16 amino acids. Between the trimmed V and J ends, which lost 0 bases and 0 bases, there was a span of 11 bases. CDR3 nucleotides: TGTGCCAGCTCACCACCGAGGTGGGAGTACCAAGAGACCCAGTACTTC. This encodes CASSPPRWEYQETQYF.

CDR3: CAWFSPPGPTDTQYF. The CDR3 coding sequence is TGTGCCTGGTTTTCCCCACCGGGACCCACAGATACGCAGTATTTT. V is TRBV30 and J is TRBJ2-3; tentatively, D is TRBD1 or TRBD2 (5 bases each). CDR1 and CDR2 (germline): GTSNPN, SVGIG (reference sequence). V lost 5 bases, J lost 2 bases, and 17 bases lay in between. This CDR3 region has 15 residues.

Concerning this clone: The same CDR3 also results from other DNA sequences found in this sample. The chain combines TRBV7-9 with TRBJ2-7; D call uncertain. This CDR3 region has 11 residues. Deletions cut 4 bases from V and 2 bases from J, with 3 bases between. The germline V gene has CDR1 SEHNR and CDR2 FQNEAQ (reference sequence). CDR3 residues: CASSSPYEQYF. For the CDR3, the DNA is TGTGCCAGCAGCTCGCCCTACGAGCAGTACTTC.

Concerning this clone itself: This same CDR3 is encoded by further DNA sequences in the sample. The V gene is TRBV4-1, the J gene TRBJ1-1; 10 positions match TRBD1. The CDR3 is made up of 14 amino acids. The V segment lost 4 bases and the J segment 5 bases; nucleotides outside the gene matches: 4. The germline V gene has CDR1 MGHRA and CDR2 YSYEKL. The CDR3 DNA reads TGCGCCAGCAGCCCCCGGACAGGGGGGACTGAAGCTTTCTTT. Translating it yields CASSPRTGGTEAFF.

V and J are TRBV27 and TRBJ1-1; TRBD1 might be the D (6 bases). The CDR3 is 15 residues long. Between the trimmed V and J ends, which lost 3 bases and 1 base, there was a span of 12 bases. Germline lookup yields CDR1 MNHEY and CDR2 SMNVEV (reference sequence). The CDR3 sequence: CASSFLQGGNTEAFF. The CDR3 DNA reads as TGTGCCAGCAGTTTTCTACAGGGTGGGAACACTGAAGCTTTCTTT.

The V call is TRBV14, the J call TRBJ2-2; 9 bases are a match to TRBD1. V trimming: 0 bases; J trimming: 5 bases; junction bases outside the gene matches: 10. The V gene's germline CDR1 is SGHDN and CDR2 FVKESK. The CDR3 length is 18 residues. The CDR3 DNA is TGTGCCAGCAGCCAAGAGGTTTTCGGGACAGGGTTAACCGGGGAGCTGTTTTTT. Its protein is CASSQEVFGTGLTGELFF.

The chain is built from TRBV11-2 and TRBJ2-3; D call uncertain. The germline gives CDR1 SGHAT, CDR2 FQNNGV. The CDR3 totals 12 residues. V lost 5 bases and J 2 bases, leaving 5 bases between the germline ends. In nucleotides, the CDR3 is TGTGCCAGCAGCCGAACCACAGATACGCAGTATTTT. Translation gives CASSRTTDTQYF. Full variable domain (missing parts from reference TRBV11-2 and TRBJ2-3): EAGVAQSPRYKIIEKRQSVAFWCNPISGHATLYWYQQILGQGPKLLIQFQNNGVVDDSQLPKDRFSAERLKGVDSTLKIQPAKLEDSAVYLCASSRTTDTQYFGPGTRLTVL.

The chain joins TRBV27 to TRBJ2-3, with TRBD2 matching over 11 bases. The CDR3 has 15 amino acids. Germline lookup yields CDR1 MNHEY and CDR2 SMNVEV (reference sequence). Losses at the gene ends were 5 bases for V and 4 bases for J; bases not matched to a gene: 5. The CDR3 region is CASSPGTSGSDTQYF. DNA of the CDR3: TGTGCCAGCAGTCCCGGGACTAGCGGATCAGATACGCAGTATTTT.

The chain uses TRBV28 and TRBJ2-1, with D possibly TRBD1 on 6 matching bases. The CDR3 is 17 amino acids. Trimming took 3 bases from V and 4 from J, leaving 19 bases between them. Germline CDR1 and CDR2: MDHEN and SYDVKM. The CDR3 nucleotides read TGTGCCAGCAGTTTCAGTCGCGAGGACAGAAGTTACAATGAGCAGTTCTTC. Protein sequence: CASSFSREDRSYNEQFF.

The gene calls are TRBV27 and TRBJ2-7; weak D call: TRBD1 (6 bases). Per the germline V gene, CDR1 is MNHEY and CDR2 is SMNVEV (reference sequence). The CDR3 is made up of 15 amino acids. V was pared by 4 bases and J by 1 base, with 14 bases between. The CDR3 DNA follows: TGTGCCAGCAGTTACGGACAGCCTTGGTCCTACGAGCAGTACTTC. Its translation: CASSYGQPWSYEQYF.

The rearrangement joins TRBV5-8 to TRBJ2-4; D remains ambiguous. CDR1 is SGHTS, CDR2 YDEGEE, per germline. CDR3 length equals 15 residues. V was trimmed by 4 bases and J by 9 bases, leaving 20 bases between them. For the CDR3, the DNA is TGTGCCAGCAGCAGTCGGTTCAGCCCTTATACCATTCAGTACTTC. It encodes CASSSRFSPYTIQYF. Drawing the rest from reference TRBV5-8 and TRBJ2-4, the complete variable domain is EAGVTQSPTHLIKTRGQQATLRCSPISGHTSVYWYQQALGLGLQFLLWYDEGEERNRGNFPPRFSGRQFPNYSSELNVNALELEDSALYLCASSSRFSPYTIQYFGAGTRLSVL.

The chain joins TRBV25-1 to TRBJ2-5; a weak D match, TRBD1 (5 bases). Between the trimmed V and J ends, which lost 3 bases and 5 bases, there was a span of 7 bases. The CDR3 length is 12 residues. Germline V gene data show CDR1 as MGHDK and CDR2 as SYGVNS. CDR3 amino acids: CASSDRVETQYF. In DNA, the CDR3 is TGTGCCAGCAGTGACAGGGTTGAGACCCAGTACTTC.

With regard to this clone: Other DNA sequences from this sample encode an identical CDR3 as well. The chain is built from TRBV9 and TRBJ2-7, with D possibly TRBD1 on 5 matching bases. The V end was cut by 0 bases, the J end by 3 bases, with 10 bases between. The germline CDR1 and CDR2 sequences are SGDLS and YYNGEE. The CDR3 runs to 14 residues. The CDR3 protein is CASSVGQGNYEQYF. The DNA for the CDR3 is TGTGCCAGCAGCGTAGGCCAGGGAAACTACGAGCAGTACTTC.

Written as DNA, the CDR3 is TGTGCCAGCAGTCCAATCCGGGACAGGGGTAGCAATCAGCCCCAGCATTTT. Encoded protein: CASSPIRDRGSNQPQHF. The genes are TRBV28 and TRBJ1-5; 10 bases line up with TRBD1. Germline CDR1 and CDR2: MDHEN and SYDVKM. V shed 5 bases, J shed 0 bases, and the junction held 7 bases outside the gene matches. CDR3 length equals 17 residues.